This TCR beta chain was sequenced in a study of neurological immune-mediated disorders. Time point reported: longitudinal time-point 3. Trimming at V came to 1 base and at J to 8 bases, leaving 2 bases not matched to a gene. This CDR3 has 13 amino acids. This clonotype came up many times. A single record per CDR3 protein comes from TCRdb applying MiXCR to the 5' RACE reads. Among 53,000 or so distinct CDR3 sequences listed, 7% to 10% were seen once. This TCR was sampled from a woman aged 40 to 55 in good health. The V and J genes are TRBV12-3 or TRBV12-4 and TRBJ2-1; 7 positions agree with TRBD1. Input material: PBMCs. The CDR3 spells CASSLDRGYEQFF. CDR3 bases: TGTGCCAGCAGTTTAGACAGGGGATATGAGCAGTTCTTC.